This record looks at one T cell receptor beta chain sequence and its context. Its antigen specificity is not known. No base quality information exists; no much larger clone differs at one position. This sample stems from a study of blood T cell repertoires in COVID-19 (dated by TCRdb to the early 2020s). In terms of the full investigation: The collaborator samples originated in the United States, Italy and Spain and spanned the acute and convalescent phases of COVID-19. Samples were obtained from the ongoing ImmuneRACE study (first 160 participants) and from about 1,300 subjects provided by 6 global collaborators. The material from the prospective study consisted of cDNA or gDNA derived from T cells, B-cell-depleted T cells, or PBMCs. The repertoires were made available in a free public database intended to serve as a resource for research on the immune response to SARS-CoV-2. The dataset comprised deeply sampled blood TCRbeta repertoires from subjects exposed to, actively infected with, or recovered from COVID-19. HLA class I and class II types, where available, came from metadata supplied by the sample provider rather than from assay-based typing. Sample metadata almost always included a de-identified subject ID, COVID-19 status, age in years and sex.

General findings and caveats noted by the study authors: The quantity of clinical and demographic metadata differed by source and by participant and was supplied without curation.

TCRbeta CDR3 regions were amplified from genomic DNA by means of the immunoSEQ Assay, a bias-controlled multiplex PCR. The study's own analysis went as follows. The number of nucleated cells in each sample was estimated by amplification of reference gene primers within the assay. To quantify the absolute abundance of each unique TCRbeta CDR3 rearrangement, sequence reads were collapsed and filtered. For each sample, productive Simpson clonality was calculated as the square root of Simpson's diversity index over productive rearrangements. TCRdb obtained this table from immuneACCESS and retained in-frame rearrangements with V and J assigned. These tables miss some clones; where compared with another copy, unresolved V genes account for less than half of the shortfall, and the remainder is unexplained. V and J calls plus clone size are reproduced from that table; the DNA served to infer D and trimming. The sample data list 45,000 to 55,000 clones, and less than 95% of these were observed just once. The ten largest clonotypes hold 8.4% of the sample.

According to the germline V gene (reference sequence), CDR1 reads MNHNY and CDR2 reads SVGAGI. V trim: 2 bases; J trim: 7 bases; unmatched bases: 7. The CDR3 sequence holds 15 residues, the cysteine and phenylalanine included. Only the CDR3 region is kept as DNA, spanning 45 bases read in frame from base 1. The collaborating institutions used their own protocols to collect whole blood in K2EDTA tubes. For TCRbeta analysis, collaborators shipped samples as frozen whole blood, isolated PBMCs, or DNA extracted from either of those sample types. The material sequenced was peripheral blood. This TCR derives from a woman between 40 and 50 years old with active COVID-19. This sequence uses TRBV6-6 and TRBJ2-7; 11 nucleotides in the junction match TRBD1. The CDR3 has the sequence CASSYPGQGVAEQYF. The DNA is TGTGCCAGCAGTTACCCGGGACAGGGGGTGGCGGAGCAGTACTTC.